These 31 T cell receptor beta chains were sequenced from one sample in a study of T cells in Graves' hyperthyroidism and ophthalmopathy. What was amplified from RNA transcripts were TCR beta CDR3 regions. First-round RT-PCR of the TCR CDR3 relied on the HTBI primer set. TCRdb re-derived calls from the multiplex PCR reads in MiXCR, one entry per CDR3 protein. Of under 600,000 distinct CDR3 sequences in the sample, 15% to 20% were seen once. Sequencing was performed on blood. Source of these receptors: a woman in her thirties or forties with Graves' ophthalmopathy.

This clonotype was observed a handful of times. The chain is built from TRBV5-1 and TRBJ1-6; D is unclear. The V end lost 0 bases, the J end lost 8 bases, and 6 bases lay between the germline ends. Germline V gene data show CDR1 as SGHRS and CDR2 as YFSETQ. This CDR3 region has 13 residues. The chain's CDR3 is CASSLEIHSPLHF. CDR3 in DNA: TGCGCCAGCAGCTTGGAGATCCATTCACCCCTCCACTTT. The whole variable domain, remainder taken from reference TRBV5-1 and TRBJ1-6, is KAGVTQTPRYLIKTRGQQVTLSCSPISGHRSVSWYQQTPGQGLQFLFEYFSETQRNKGNFPGRFSGRQFSNSRSEMNVSTLELGDSALYLCASSLEIHSPLHFGNGTRLTVT.

V and J are TRBV10-3 and TRBJ2-7, with 8 positions matching TRBD2. Germline trimming cut 7 bases from V and 6 bases from J; bases unmatched to any gene: 8. There are 13 residues in the CDR3. The germline V gene has CDR1 ENHRY and CDR2 SYGVKD. In nucleotides, the CDR3 is TGTGCCATCATGCTAGTCGCGGGGGGCGAGCAGTACTTC. This encodes CAIMLVAGGEQYF.

This rearrangement joins TRBV28 to TRBJ1-5, with D uncertain. Germline CDR1 and CDR2: MDHEN and SYDVKM. V was trimmed by 5 bases and J by 4 bases, leaving 9 bases between them. The CDR3 length is 13 residues. In nucleotides, the CDR3 is TGTGCCAGCAGTCAGATGCGGAATCAGCCCCAGCATTTT. Its translation is CASSQMRNQPQHF.

Notes on this clonotype: Since a much larger clone is just one base distant, this may be a read error. The chain couples TRBV2 to TRBJ1-2, with unresolved D. The V gene's germline CDR1 is SNHLY and CDR2 FYNNEI. This CDR3 has 13 residues. CDR3: CVSLEPITYGYTF. The CDR3 DNA is TGTGTCAGCCTTGAGCCAATCACCTATGGCTACACCTTC.

This clonotype was recorded at least ten times. The chain links TRBV2 to TRBJ2-3; 8 positions match TRBD2. This CDR3 has 15 residues. The V gene's germline CDR1 is SNHLY and CDR2 FYNNEI. J gave up 2 bases and V 4 bases, and 5 bases lay outside the gene matches. The CDR3 region is CASSVDGGATDTQYF. The CDR3 nucleotides read TGTGCCAGCAGTGTTGACGGGGGGGCCACAGATACGCAGTATTTT.

In its sample, this clonotype was seen a few times. This sequence joins TRBV19 and TRBJ2-4; no clear D. This CDR3 is built from 13 residues. Between the trimmed V and J ends, which lost 5 bases and 4 bases, there was a span of 9 bases. The V gene's germline CDR1 is LNHDA and CDR2 SQIVND (reference sequence). DNA of the CDR3: TGTGCCAGTAGTTTTGCGGTGAAAAACATTCAGTACTTC. The encoded protein is CASSFAVKNIQYF.

This clonotype has just a few counts. The rearrangement links TRBV5-1 to TRBJ1-2, with 11 positions matching TRBD1. CDR3 length: 15 residues. V was clipped by 3 bases and J by 4 bases; unmatched bases: 5. The germline V gene has CDR1 SGHRS and CDR2 YFSETQ. The CDR3 protein is CASSSGTGGPYGYTF. DNA of the CDR3: TGCGCCAGCAGCTCCGGGACAGGGGGTCCCTATGGCTACACCTTC.

This clonotype was counted at least ten times. V usage is TRBV5-6 and J usage is TRBJ1-2; perhaps TRBD1 as D (6 bases). This CDR3 has 15 residues. Per germline, CDR1 SGHDT and CDR2 YYEEEE. Trimming took 2 bases from V and 4 from J, leaving 15 bases between them. The CDR3 region has the DNA TGTGCCAGCAGCTTATGGGGGCGTCAGCTCTATGGCTACACCTTC. Its translation: CASSLWGRQLYGYTF.

This clonotype appeared many times. The rearrangement links TRBV5-5 to TRBJ1-1, with 7 positions matching TRBD1. Germline loops: CDR1 SGHKS, CDR2 YYEKEE (reference sequence). CDR3 length equals 15 residues. Trimming removed 0 bases from V and 5 bases from J; junction bases left unmatched: 7. In nucleotides, the CDR3 is TGTGCCAGCAGCTTGGTTCCAGGGGGAGGTACTGAAGCTTTCTTT. Translated, it gives CASSLVPGGGTEAFF.

This clonotype was picked up many times. The chain joins TRBV11-2 to TRBJ2-5; no definite D call. Trimming left V 5 bases short and J 5 bases short, with 9 bases between. Germline V CDR1 and CDR2: SGHAT, FQNNGV. The CDR3 contains 12 residues. Here the CDR3 reads CASSAPGETQYF. DNA for the CDR3: TGTGCCAGCAGCGCCCCCGGGGAGACCCAGTACTTC.

A few counts support this clonotype. This rearrangement joins TRBV2 to TRBJ2-3; 10 nucleotides agree with TRBD1. The CDR3 has 17 residues. Per the germline V gene, CDR1 is SNHLY and CDR2 is FYNNEI. After removal of 2 bases from V and 1 base from J, the junction contained 6 bases not matched to a gene. CDR3 region: CASSEFTGTGGTDTQYF. In DNA form, the CDR3 reads TGTGCCAGCAGTGAATTTACCGGGACAGGGGGCACAGATACGCAGTATTTT.

At least ten counts were recorded for this clonotype. V gene TRBV3-1 combines with J gene TRBJ2-3, with D maybe TRBD2 (6 bases). Germline CDR1 reads LGHDT; CDR2 reads YNNKEL (reference sequence). Deletions cut 4 bases from V and 2 bases from J, with 16 bases between. The CDR3 has 16 residues. CDR3 coding DNA: TGTGCCAGCAGCCCCCTCCGACTAGTTCCCACAGATACGCAGTATTTT. This codes for CASSPLRLVPTDTQYF.

The rearrangement uses TRBV19 and TRBJ2-5, with 7 bases lining up with TRBD1. V gave up 4 bases and J gave up 2 bases; unmatched junction bases: 7. Germline-derived CDR1 and CDR2 are LNHDA and SQIVND (reference sequence). This CDR3 has 15 residues. The CDR3 spells CASSTSGQLQETQYF. The CDR3 DNA sequence: TGTGCCAGTAGTACATCGGGACAGCTACAAGAGACCCAGTACTTC.

Concerning this clonotype: A read error may explain this, as a much larger clone is one base away. The chain joins TRBV30 to TRBJ1-4; 9 positions agree with TRBD1. Germline assignment: CDR1 GTSNPN and CDR2 SVGIG (reference sequence). This CDR3 contains 14 residues. Germline trimming cut 8 bases from V and 5 bases from J; bases unmatched to any gene: 9. As DNA, the CDR3 is TGTGCCAGGGAGGGGACAGGGTCGAATGAAAAACTGTTTTTT. This sequence encodes CAREGTGSNEKLFF.

This clonotype was picked up a small number of times. This CDR3 reads CASSPSAGGSYEQYF. The CDR3 coding sequence is TGTGCCAGTAGTCCCTCAGCGGGAGGGTCCTACGAGCAGTACTTC. The V and J genes are TRBV19 and TRBJ2-7; TRBD2 agrees at 10 bases. Germline trimming cut 5 bases from V and 1 base from J; bases unmatched to any gene: 5. Germline lookup yields CDR1 LNHDA and CDR2 SQIVND (reference sequence). There are 15 residues in the CDR3.

In regard to this clonotype: This sequence may be a read error, since a much larger clone differs from it by one base. Since the CDR3 does not end with the conserved phenylalanine or tryptophan, this likely comes from a read error. J is TRBJ2-1 and V is TRBV20-1; 11 bases agree with TRBD1. This CDR3 spans 13 amino acids. In germline, CDR1 is DFQATT, CDR2 SNEGSKA (reference sequence). V shed 6 bases, J shed 8 bases, and the junction held 6 bases outside the gene matches. The CDR3 nucleotides read TGCAGTGCGGGTAGGGACAGGGGGTATGAGCAGTTCCTC. Its protein is CSAGRDRGYEQFL.

Ten or more counts support this clonotype. The chain recombines TRBV30 with TRBJ1-1; D call uncertain. CDR3 length: 14 residues. The germline V gene has CDR1 GTSNPN and CDR2 SVGIG (reference sequence). Trimming pared 2 bases from V and 0 bases from J, leaving 10 bases between. The CDR3 nucleotides read TGTGCCTGGAGTTGGGTCCGGCTGAACACTGAAGCTTTCTTT. Translation: CAWSWVRLNTEAFF.

This clonotype showed up many times. This chain links TRBV20-1 with TRBJ1-1; D is uncertain. The germline CDR1 and CDR2 sequences are DFQATT and SNEGSKA (reference sequence). This CDR3 has 15 residues. Trimming left V 0 bases short and J 0 bases short, with 11 bases between. This CDR3 reads CSARDWTGLNTEAFF. The CDR3, as DNA: TGCAGTGCTAGAGATTGGACGGGCTTGAACACTGAAGCTTTCTTT.

Comments on this clonotype: This may be a read error, as it is one base from a much larger clone. This chain joins TRBV12-3 or TRBV12-4 and TRBJ2-1; D perhaps matches TRBD1 (5 bases). CDR3 length: 14 amino acids. CDR3 in amino acids: CASSPRRQYNEQSF. The CDR3 region has the DNA TGTGCCAGCAGCCCCAGAAGACAGTACAATGAGCAGTCCTTC.

This clonotype was seen at least ten times. The chain combines TRBV29-1 with TRBJ2-7; 7 bases match TRBD1. The CDR3 is 12 amino acids. Germline trimming cut 5 bases from V and 5 bases from J; bases unmatched to any gene: 6. Germline loops: CDR1 SQVTM, CDR2 ANQGSEA. The CDR3 here is CSVTTGSHEQYF. In DNA, the CDR3 is TGCAGCGTTACGACAGGGTCCCACGAGCAGTACTTC.

This clonotype was seen many times. The CDR3: CASSPRTSGTYEQYF. Here the CDR3 DNA reads TGTGCCAGCAGTCCGCGGACTAGCGGTACCTACGAGCAGTACTTC. The chain links TRBV27 to TRBJ2-7; 10 nucleotides line up with TRBD2. CDR3 length: 15 residues. The V and J ends lost 5 bases and 2 bases, in that order; junction bases with no gene match: 6. The germline V gene encodes CDR1 MNHEY and CDR2 SMNVEV (reference sequence).

This clonotype was picked up many times. The chain carries TRBV7-3 and TRBJ2-1, with 8 bases fitting TRBD1. V dropped 2 bases and J dropped 6; count of bases not matched to a gene: 12. The germline V gene encodes CDR1 SGHTA and CDR2 FQGTGA. The CDR3 spans 17 residues. In DNA, the CDR3 is TGTGCCAGCAGCTTATGGTTCAAAGGACAGGGTTTCAATGAGCAGTTCTTC. It yields the protein CASSLWFKGQGFNEQFF.

This chain links TRBV6-1 with TRBJ2-2; D might be TRBD1 or TRBD2, each matching 5 bases. The germline V and J ends were trimmed by 9 bases and 3 bases, with 14 bases remaining between them. Germline loops: CDR1 MNHNS, CDR2 SASEGT. This CDR3 has 14 amino acids. CDR3 sequence (DNA): TGTGCCAGTCCGGGACCTTATGACACCGGGGAGCTGTTTTTT. As protein: CASPGPYDTGELFF.

This clonotype was seen more than once but under ten times. This rearrangement joins TRBV20-1 to TRBJ2-7, with 14 bases matching TRBD2. V lost 3 bases to trimming and J lost 5 bases; unmatched junction nucleotides: 3. In germline, CDR1 is DFQATT, CDR2 SNEGSKA (reference sequence). The CDR3 runs to 14 residues. CDR3 residues: CSASAGLAGDEQYF. The CDR3 DNA sequence: TGCAGTGCTAGCGCGGGACTAGCGGGGGACGAGCAGTACTTC.

Many counts were recorded for this clonotype. The V call is TRBV7-9, the J call TRBJ2-1, with 10 bases aligning to TRBD2. Trimming at V came to 5 bases and at J to 8 bases, leaving 15 bases not matched to a gene. This CDR3 contains 17 residues. In germline, CDR1 is SEHNR, CDR2 FQNEAQ (reference sequence). This CDR3 reads CASSNQLAGLRGDEQFF. The CDR3 bases are TGTGCCAGCAGCAACCAACTAGCGGGACTCCGAGGGGATGAGCAGTTCTTC.

In its sample, this clonotype was seen many times. This sequence joins TRBV6-5 and TRBJ2-6; weak D call: TRBD2 (5 bases). This CDR3 has 18 amino acids. CDR1 and CDR2 from the germline V gene are MNHEY and SVGAGI. V lost 0 bases to trimming and J lost 0 bases, with 12 bases between them. CDR3 nucleotides: TGTGCCAGCAGTTACTCCGGACTGACGAGCTCTGGGGCCAACGTCCTGACTTTC. It yields the protein CASSYSGLTSSGANVLTF.

This clonotype occurred many times. The V and J genes are TRBV6-1 and TRBJ2-3; a possible D gene is TRBD1 (6 bases). The CDR3 totals 15 residues. Germline V gives CDR1 MNHNS, CDR2 SASEGT. V dropped 6 bases and J dropped 2 bases, with 15 bases sitting between them. CDR3 in DNA: TGTGCCAGCAGCCACAGGGATATCTACACAGATACGCAGTATTTT. Its translation is CASSHRDIYTDTQYF.

The gene calls are TRBV20-1 and TRBJ2-3; the match to TRBD2 covers 9 bases. V gave up 6 bases and J gave up 5 bases; unmatched junction bases: 15. The CDR3 spans 16 residues. The V gene's germline CDR1 is DFQATT and CDR2 SNEGSKA (reference sequence). DNA of the CDR3: TGCAGTGCCAGGCCCCCCCGCGGGGGGGCTCTAGATACGCAGTATTTT. Encoded protein: CSARPPRGGALDTQYF.

V usage is TRBV5-5 and J usage is TRBJ2-3; no definite D call. V was clipped by 6 bases and J by 2 bases, with 13 bases between them. This CDR3 is built from 14 residues. The germline CDR1 and CDR2 sequences are SGHKS and YYEKEE (reference sequence). CDR3 amino acids: CASTYGVDTDTQYF. The CDR3 region has the DNA TGTGCCAGCACTTATGGCGTCGACACAGATACGCAGTATTTT.

There are many counts of this clonotype. The rearrangement uses TRBV6-1 and TRBJ1-1; possible D gene TRBD1, 5 bases. The length of the CDR3 is 13 residues. CDR1 and CDR2 from the germline V gene are MNHNS and SASEGT. CDR3 amino acids: CATKGRGNTEAFF. The CDR3 DNA follows: TGTGCAACCAAGGGGCGGGGGAACACTGAAGCTTTCTTT.

This clonotype was recorded a few times. DNA for the CDR3: TGTGCCAGCAGTTACGGGGTTCCCCAGGGGGGAACCCCCTACGAGCAGTACTTC. This encodes CASSYGVPQGGTPYEQYF. V usage is TRBV6-5 and J usage is TRBJ2-7; D is possibly TRBD1 (7 bases). This CDR3 comprises 18 residues. The germline V gene has CDR1 MNHEY and CDR2 SVGAGI. V was cut by 2 bases and J by 2 bases, with 22 bases left in between.